Listed below are T cell receptor beta chains from one sample, sequenced in a study of T cell repertoires in cytomegalovirus infection. Using its own MiXCR run on the reads, TCRdb lists one record per CDR3 protein. The table includes some 400,000 distinct CDR3 sequences, 15% to 20% detected once. Sequences were obtained from PBMCs. These receptor sequences come from a human donor in good health (CMV status not recorded). Some clones in this sample may be carry-over from other donors' samples. Both conserved end residues are part of each CDR3. Fields, in order: V gene, clone size, D gene, J gene, CDR3 DNA, CDR3 protein. A D gene is named only where the DNA matches it firmly. The size entry is marked missing in some rows and otherwise reads once, few, many or a size class.

>TRBV12-3/TRBV12-4|-|TRBD2|TRBJ2-1
TGTGCCAGCAGTCCGACTAGCGTGTACAATGAGCAGTTCTTC
CASSPTSVYNEQFF
>TRBV28|-|-|TRBJ2-7
TGTGCCAGCAGTGTGACGTACTCCTACGAGCAGTACTTC
CASSVTYSYEQYF
>TRBV7-2|many|TRBD2|TRBJ2-2
TGTGCCAGCAGCTTAGAGGGTAGCGGGGCCACCGGGGAGCTGTTTTTT
CASSLEGSGATGELFF
>TRBV6-5|-|-|TRBJ1-6
TGTGCCAGCAGTTACCTCGGGCAGCCCCACAAAAGCTCCTATAATTCACCCCTCCACTTT
CASSYLGQPHKSSYNSPLHF
>TRBV28|few|-|TRBJ2-7
TGTGCCAGCAGTTTAAGAAGGGGTCAAAACGAGCAGTACTTC
CASSLRRGQNEQYF
>TRBV28|-|TRBD2|TRBJ2-4
TGTGCCAGCACTACGGGACTAGCGGGGTTCTTAGCCAAAAACATTCAGTACTTC
CASTTGLAGFLAKNIQYF
>TRBV23-1|-|-|TRBJ1-5
TGCGCCAGCAGTCAATCGACGGGGGATCAGCCCCAGCATTTT
CASSQSTGDQPQHF
>TRBV7-6|few|-|TRBJ2-5
TGTGCCAGCAGACGGACAGAGCAAGAGACCCAGTACTTC
CASRRTEQETQYF
>TRBV7-8|many|TRBD1|TRBJ1-2
TGTGCCAGCAGCTTATGGCAGGGGGCTCACTATGGCTACACCTTC
CASSLWQGAHYGYTF
>TRBV7-8|many|TRBD1|TRBJ1-3
TGTGCCAGCAGCTTAGGGCAGGGGGCTGGAAACACCATATATTTT
CASSLGQGAGNTIYF
>TRBV20-1|-|TRBD1|TRBJ1-4
TGCAGTGCTAGCCTTCAGGGGGCTCCTGAAAAACTGTTTTTT
CSASLQGAPEKLFF
>TRBV4-1|-|-|TRBJ1-2
TGCGCCAGTAGAAGTACAGCCGCCTATGGCTACACCTTC
CASRSTAAYGYTF
>TRBV12-3/TRBV12-4|-|TRBD1|TRBJ1-2
TGTGCCAGCAGTCAGGACAGGGAGCGCACCTTC
CASSQDRERTF
>TRBV12-3/TRBV12-4|-|TRBD1|TRBJ1-4
TGTGCCAGCAGTCTATCTACCGGGACAGTTTCAGGGGGTGAAAAACTGTTTTTT
CASSLSTGTVSGGEKLFF
>TRBV4-1|many|-|TRBJ2-1
TGCGCCAGCAGCCAGGTTGACAGTTACAATGAGCAGTTCTTC
CASSQVDSYNEQFF
>TRBV7-8|-|TRBD1|TRBJ1-5
TGTGCCAGCAGCCCCCGACAGGGAGGTCAGCCCCAGCATTTT
CASSPRQGGQPQHF
>TRBV11-2|many|-|TRBJ1-5
TGTGCCAGCAGCCACGGGGGGGGTCAGCCCCAGCATTTT
CASSHGGGQPQHF
>TRBV6-1|-|-|TRBJ1-6
TGTGCCAGCAGTGAGTCCAGGCAGGGGACTTCACCCCTCCACTTT
CASSESRQGTSPLHF
>TRBV28|-|-|TRBJ2-3
TGTGCCAGCAGACTGCGGAGAGATACGCAGTATTTT
CASRLRRDTQYF
>TRBV2|few|-|TRBJ2-1
TGTGCCAGCAGTGAAAGGGACGTGGGGGAGCAGTTCTTC
CASSERDVGEQFF
>TRBV19|few|-|TRBJ2-5
TGTGCCAGTAGTATAGACCTAGGGGGTGGAGAGACCCAGTACTTC
CASSIDLGGGETQYF
>TRBV5-1|few|TRBD1|TRBJ2-1
TGCGCCAGCAGCTTGGGTGGGGGGACAGGGACCTACAATGAGCAGTTCTTC
CASSLGGGTGTYNEQFF